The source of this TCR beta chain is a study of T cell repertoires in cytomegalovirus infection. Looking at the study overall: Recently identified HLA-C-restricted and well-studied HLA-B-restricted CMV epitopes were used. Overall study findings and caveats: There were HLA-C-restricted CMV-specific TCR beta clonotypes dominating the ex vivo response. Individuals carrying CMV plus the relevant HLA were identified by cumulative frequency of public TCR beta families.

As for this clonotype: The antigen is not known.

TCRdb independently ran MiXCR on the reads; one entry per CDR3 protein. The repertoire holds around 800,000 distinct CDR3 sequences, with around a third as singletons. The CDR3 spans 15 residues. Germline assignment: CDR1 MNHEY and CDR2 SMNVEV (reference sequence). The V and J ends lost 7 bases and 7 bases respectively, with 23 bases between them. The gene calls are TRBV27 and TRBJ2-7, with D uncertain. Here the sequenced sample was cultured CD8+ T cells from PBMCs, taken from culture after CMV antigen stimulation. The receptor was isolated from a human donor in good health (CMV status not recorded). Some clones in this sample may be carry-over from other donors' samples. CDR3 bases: TGTGCCAGCACCCCGACGCTCGGCAATCTTGTGGAGCAGTACTTC. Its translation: CASTPTLGNLVEQYF.